The 31 T cell receptor beta chains below all came from one sample that was sequenced in a study of PD-1 blockade in classical Hodgkin lymphoma. Relapse was seen in all patients after autologous stem cell transplantation, and brentuximab vedotin exposure was variable. Measured with immunoSEQ multiplex PCR; TCRdb has only the in-frame clones, and not every one. In the table there are tens of thousands of clones, roughly nine tenths of which are singletons. Material: peripheral blood mononuclear cells (PBMCs), obtained before the second cycle of nivolumab. The receptors shown here come from a human donor with classical Hodgkin lymphoma.

V is TRBV5-1 and J is TRBJ2-7; D perhaps matches TRBD1 (5 bases). The CDR3 runs to 14 residues. CDR1 is SGHRS and CDR2 is YFSETQ in the germline V gene. V lost 1 base and J lost 2, with 10 bases in between. CDR3 nucleotides: TGCGCCAGCAGCTTGCCGACAGACCCCTACGAGCAGTACTTC. Protein sequence: CASSLPTDPYEQYF.

This sequence joins TRBV9 and TRBJ2-1; the match to TRBD1 covers 9 bases. The germline gives CDR1 SGDLS, CDR2 YYNGEE. The CDR3 consists of 16 residues. After removal of 4 bases from V and 2 bases from J, the junction contained 7 bases not matched to a gene. The CDR3 nucleotides read TGTGCCAGCAGCCGGGCGGGACAGGGCACCTACAATGAGCAGTTCTTC. Protein: CASSRAGQGTYNEQFF.

V is TRBV4-2 and J is TRBJ2-1; 12 positions match TRBD2. V trimming: 1 base; J trimming: 1 base; junction bases outside the gene matches: 2. This CDR3 spans 17 amino acids. Germline lookup yields CDR1 LGHNA and CDR2 YNFKEQ. The CDR3 loop is CASSQALAGGSYNEQFF. In DNA form, the CDR3 reads TGTGCCAGCAGCCAAGCACTAGCGGGGGGATCCTACAATGAGCAGTTCTTC.

This clone was seen more than once but under ten times. The CDR3 DNA reads as TGCGCCAGCAGCGCGGGACAGGCCAACACTGAAGCTTTCTTT. Its translation is CASSAGQANTEAFF. This sequence joins TRBV5-1 and TRBJ1-1; 8 nucleotides line up with TRBD1. Germline loops: CDR1 SGHRS, CDR2 YFSETQ. V shed 4 bases and J 2 bases; nucleotides not matched to a gene: 4. The CDR3 is made up of 14 amino acids.

The V call is TRBV5-4, the J call TRBJ1-5, with 7 nucleotides matching TRBD1. The CDR3 loop spans 14 amino acids. Germline CDR1 SGHNT, CDR2 YYREEE (reference sequence). With V trimmed by 9 bases and J by 5 bases, 11 bases remained unmatched. The CDR3 loop is CATSNQGGHQPQHF. CDR3 in DNA: TGTGCCACCTCGAACCAGGGGGGACATCAGCCCCAGCATTTT.

This clone has only a few counts. This sequence joins TRBV29-1 and TRBJ2-7; 8 bases agree with TRBD1. The ends lost 4 bases at V and 3 bases at J; junction bases unmatched: 2. CDR3 length equals 12 residues. Germline lookup yields CDR1 SQVTM and CDR2 ANQGSEA. The CDR3 coding sequence is TGCAGCGTTGGGGACAGGCTCTACGAGCAGTACTTC. Encoded protein: CSVGDRLYEQYF.

This clone showed up just once. This rearrangement joins TRBV29-1 to TRBJ2-1; D is unresolved. This CDR3 comprises 15 residues. Germline V gives CDR1 SQVTM, CDR2 ANQGSEA. Trimming took off 0 bases at V and 1 base at J, with 10 bases between the two ends. CDR3 DNA sequence: TGCAGCGTTGAAGATCCGAAGGGTTCCTACAATGAGCAGTTCTTC. The encoded protein is CSVEDPKGSYNEQFF.

In this sample, this clone turned up once. The V and J genes are TRBV7-2 and TRBJ2-7, with TRBD1 as a possible D gene (5 bases). V lost 1 base, J lost 5 bases, and 9 bases lay in between. Germline CDR1 and CDR2: SGHTA and FQGNSA. The CDR3 totals 13 residues. The CDR3 nucleotides are TGTGCCAGCAGCTTAGTTTCAGGGCACGAGCAGTACTTC. This translates into CASSLVSGHEQYF.

This sequence joins TRBV20-1 and TRBJ1-1; no clear D. The germline V gene encodes CDR1 DFQATT and CDR2 SNEGSKA (reference sequence). The length of the CDR3 is 11 residues. The V and J ends lost 4 bases and 1 base respectively, with 4 bases between them. Written as DNA, the CDR3 is TGCAGTGCTAAGCAGAACACTGAAGCTTTCTTT. Translating it yields CSAKQNTEAFF.

The chain links TRBV29-1 to TRBJ2-1; 9 nucleotides agree with TRBD2. This CDR3 comprises 16 residues. Trimming cost V 3 bases and J 7 bases; bases outside gene matches: 13. Germline CDR1 reads SQVTM; CDR2 reads ANQGSEA. The DNA for the CDR3 is TGCAGCGTTGAGGGGGTAGCGGGAGTAGCGGGGAATGAGCAGTTCTTC. Translating gives CSVEGVAGVAGNEQFF.

In its sample, this clone was seen once. The chain combines TRBV5-1 with TRBJ2-5; 9 bases map to TRBD1. Matching the DNA end better, TRBJ2-7 makes the J call doubtful. Germline loops: CDR1 SGHRS, CDR2 YFSETQ. The CDR3 is 13 amino acids. CDR3 region: CASSRTGAYEQYF. CDR3 sequence (DNA): TGCGCCAGCAGCCGGACAGGGGCCTACGAGCAGTACTTC.

This chain uses TRBV30 with TRBJ2-2, with D uncertain. Germline V gene lookup returns CDR1 GTSNPN and CDR2 SVGIG (reference sequence). The CDR3 is 12 amino acids. Trimming left V 3 bases short and J 8 bases short, with 10 bases between. The CDR3 reads CAWRLPPGELFF. Written as DNA, the CDR3 is TGTGCCTGGAGACTTCCTCCGGGGGAGCTGTTTTTT.

The table lists this clone with a count of one. The J gene is TRBJ2-5, the V gene TRBV7-2, with 8 bases that match TRBD1. Germline V gene data show CDR1 as SGHTA and CDR2 as FQGNSA. There are 19 residues in the CDR3. V gave up 1 base and J gave up 0 bases; unmatched junction bases: 13. CDR3 protein: CASSLEGFWRQGHQETQYF. DNA of the CDR3: TGTGCCAGCAGCTTAGAGGGTTTTTGGAGACAGGGGCACCAAGAGACCCAGTACTTC.

The chain links TRBV7-9 to TRBJ2-3; D is unresolved. Trimming took off 5 bases at V and 2 bases at J, with 2 bases between the two ends. Germline V lookup: CDR1 SEHNR, CDR2 FQNEAQ (reference sequence). The CDR3 length is 11 residues. CDR3 in amino acids: CASSNTDTQYF. DNA of the CDR3: TGTGCCAGCAGCAACACAGATACGCAGTATTTT.

CDR3 residues: CASSEPGAEGDSPLHF. For the CDR3, the DNA is TGTGCCAGCAGCGAACCTGGGGCAGAAGGAGATTCACCCCTCCACTTT. The rearrangement uses TRBV13 and TRBJ1-6, with a weak D call TRBD1 (5 bases). The length of the CDR3 is 16 residues. V was pared by 5 bases and J by 8 bases, with 19 bases between. Per the germline V gene, CDR1 is PRHDT and CDR2 is FYEKMQ (reference sequence).

With respect to this clone: The sample contains more than one DNA sequence encoding this CDR3. The V call is TRBV6-1, the J call TRBJ2-7; D not resolved. Germline CDR1 and CDR2: MNHNS and SASEGT. V lost 2 bases, J lost 1 base, and 3 bases lay in between. The CDR3 runs 12 residues. The CDR3 coding sequence is TGTGCCAGCAGTGAAACGTCCTACGAGCAGTACTTC. This codes for CASSETSYEQYF.

This clone was seen a single time. The V gene is TRBV5-1, the J gene TRBJ2-7, with D unclear. Trimming shortened V by 4 bases and J by 3 bases, and 8 bases separated the two germline ends. The CDR3 totals 12 residues. The germline CDR1 and CDR2 sequences are SGHRS and YFSETQ. The CDR3 nucleotides are TGCGCCAGCAGCGATTGGGGCTACGAGCAGTACTTC. Protein: CASSDWGYEQYF.

This chain links TRBV10-3 with TRBJ1-5, with D possibly matching TRBD1 (5 bases). Between the trimmed V and J ends, which lost 10 bases and 1 base, there was a span of 17 bases. Germline CDR1 ENHRY, CDR2 SYGVKD. This CDR3 has 15 amino acids. The CDR3 DNA sequence: TGTGCCACCTCACGGGGGACGCAGAGCAATCAGCCCCAGCATTTT. This gives the protein CATSRGTQSNQPQHF.

V is TRBV27 and J is TRBJ2-2; TRBD2 is a possible D gene (6 bases). Deletions cut 8 bases from V and 4 bases from J, with 23 bases between. Germline-derived CDR1 and CDR2 are MNHEY and SMNVEV (reference sequence). This CDR3 contains 17 residues. The CDR3 is CASSAGRAGLGTGELFF. In DNA, the CDR3 is TGTGCCAGCTCCGCTGGTCGTGCGGGGCTGGGCACCGGGGAGCTGTTTTTT.

This clone was seen just once. The chain uses TRBV9 and TRBJ2-3; 10 nucleotides match TRBD2. The CDR3 is 19 residues long. The V segment lost 7 bases and the J segment 4 bases; nucleotides outside the gene matches: 21. The germline V gene has CDR1 SGDLS and CDR2 YYNGEE. Written as DNA, the CDR3 is TGTGCCAGCTCCCGCGCCTCATTCGCCAGCGGGAGGGCCGCAGATACGCAGTATTTT. As protein: CASSRASFASGRAADTQYF.

This clone was recorded only once. This chain links TRBV10-2 with TRBJ2-1, with D maybe TRBD2 (6 bases). Germline V gives CDR1 WSHSY, CDR2 SAAADI. The CDR3 length is 13 residues. Between the trimmed V and J ends, which lost 5 bases and 10 bases, there was a span of 15 bases. The CDR3 loop is CASSTTGVGEQFF. The CDR3 nucleotides read TGCGCCAGCAGTACCACGGGAGTTGGGGAGCAGTTCTTC.

The rearrangement links TRBV10-3 to TRBJ1-5; TRBD1 agrees at 9 bases. After removal of 5 bases from V and 5 bases from J, the junction contained 4 bases not matched to a gene. Germline V gene sequence: CDR1 ENHRY, CDR2 SYGVKD. CDR3 length: 14 amino acids. CDR3: CAISQTGGDQPQHF. Written as DNA, the CDR3 is TGTGCCATCAGTCAGACAGGGGGGGATCAGCCCCAGCATTTT.

The V and J genes are TRBV2 and TRBJ2-7; 9 nucleotides align to TRBD1. The junction had 7 bases not matched to a gene; V was cut back by 6 bases and J by 4 bases. The germline CDR1 and CDR2 sequences are SNHLY and FYNNEI. CDR3 size: 14 residues. CDR3: CASRTDRGSYEQYF. As DNA, the CDR3 is TGTGCCAGCAGGACGGACAGGGGATCGTACGAGCAGTACTTC.

This clone was recorded a few times. The gene calls are TRBV2 and TRBJ1-3; 9 nucleotides align to TRBD1. V shed 3 bases and J 0 bases; nucleotides not matched to a gene: 3. The CDR3 contains 16 residues. Germline lookup yields CDR1 SNHLY and CDR2 FYNNEI. CDR3: CASSEGTGSSGNTIYF. CDR3 nucleotides: TGTGCCAGCAGTGAGGGGACAGGGAGCTCTGGAAACACCATATATTTT.

The chain is built from TRBV18 and TRBJ1-1, with 7 bases fitting TRBD1. The trim removed 5 bases at V and 2 bases at J, leaving 5 bases unmatched. CDR3 length equals 14 residues. In germline, CDR1 is KGHSH, CDR2 LQKENI. The CDR3: CASSRGQLNTEAFF. CDR3 nucleotide sequence: TGTGCCAGCTCAAGGGGACAGCTTAACACTGAAGCTTTCTTT.

As concerns this clone: This same CDR3 is encoded by further DNA sequences in the sample. This sequence joins TRBV5-1 and TRBJ2-5, with TRBD1 matching over 7 bases. J gave up 0 bases and V 0 bases, and 2 bases lay outside the gene matches. CDR1 SGHRS and CDR2 YFSETQ come from the germline V gene. This CDR3 is 15 amino acids long. In nucleotides, the CDR3 is TGCGCCAGCAGCTTGGGGGACAGAGACCAAGAGACCCAGTACTTC. The encoded protein is CASSLGDRDQETQYF.

The genes are TRBV2 and TRBJ2-6; 11 bases match TRBD2. The V gene's germline CDR1 is SNHLY and CDR2 FYNNEI. After removal of 8 bases from V and 7 bases from J, the junction contained 10 bases not matched to a gene. CDR3 length: 16 residues. In DNA form, the CDR3 reads TGTGCCAGCGCGGCTAGCGGGGGGTTCCGAGCCAACGTCCTGACTTTC. Translation: CASAASGGFRANVLTF.

This chain joins TRBV6-1 and TRBJ2-1; no clear D gene. This CDR3 has 13 residues. V was trimmed by 6 bases and J by 8 bases, leaving 14 bases between them. Germline V CDR1 and CDR2: MNHNS, SASEGT. As DNA, the CDR3 is TGTGCCAGCAGGCCCCCCGATTTATATGAGCAGTTCTTC. It encodes CASRPPDLYEQFF.

The chain is built from TRBV7-2 and TRBJ2-1; D is ambiguous. V was shortened by 2 bases and J by 5 bases, with 7 bases between the two germline ends. Germline CDR1 reads SGHTA; CDR2 reads FQGNSA. This CDR3 region has 13 residues. CDR3 nucleotides: TGTGCCAGCAGCTTAATGCTTGACAATGAGCAGTTCTTC. Translating it yields CASSLMLDNEQFF.

CDR3 sequence reads: CASSSAGVRSSGANVLTF. The CDR3 DNA is TGTGCCAGCAGCTCAGCGGGTGTGCGAAGCTCTGGGGCCAACGTCCTGACTTTC. The rearrangement joins TRBV28 to TRBJ2-6, with a possible D match to TRBD2 (6 bases). CDR3 length: 18 residues. V lost 6 bases and J lost 0, with 18 bases in between. CDR1 and CDR2 from the germline V gene are MDHEN and SYDVKM.

This clone is a singleton in its sample. The V and J genes are TRBV7-9 and TRBJ2-7; a possible D gene is TRBD2 (6 bases). Trimming cost V 5 bases and J 0 bases, with 17 bases left between them. From germline, CDR1 is SEHNR and CDR2 FQNEAQ (reference sequence). The CDR3 is 16 residues long. The CDR3 here is CASSLPAAGSSYEQYF. The CDR3 DNA is TGTGCCAGCAGCCTCCCAGCAGCGGGTTCCTCCTACGAGCAGTACTTC.